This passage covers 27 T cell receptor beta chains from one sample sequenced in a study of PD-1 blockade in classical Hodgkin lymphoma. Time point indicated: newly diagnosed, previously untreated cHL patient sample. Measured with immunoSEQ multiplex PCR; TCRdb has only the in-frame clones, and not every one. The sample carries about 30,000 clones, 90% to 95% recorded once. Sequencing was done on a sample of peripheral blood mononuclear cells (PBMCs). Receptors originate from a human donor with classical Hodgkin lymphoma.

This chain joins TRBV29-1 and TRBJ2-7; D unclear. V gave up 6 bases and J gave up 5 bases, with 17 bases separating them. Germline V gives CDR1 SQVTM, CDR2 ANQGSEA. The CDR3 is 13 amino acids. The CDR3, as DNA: TGCAGCGTGGAGACGCACCTAGGTAACGAGCAGTACTTC. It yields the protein CSVETHLGNEQYF.

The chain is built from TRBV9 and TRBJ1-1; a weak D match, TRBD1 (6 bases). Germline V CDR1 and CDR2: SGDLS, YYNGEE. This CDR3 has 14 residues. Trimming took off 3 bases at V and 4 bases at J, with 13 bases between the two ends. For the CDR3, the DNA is TGTGCCAGCAGCGCCAATTACAGGGCCACTGAAGCTTTCTTT. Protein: CASSANYRATEAFF.

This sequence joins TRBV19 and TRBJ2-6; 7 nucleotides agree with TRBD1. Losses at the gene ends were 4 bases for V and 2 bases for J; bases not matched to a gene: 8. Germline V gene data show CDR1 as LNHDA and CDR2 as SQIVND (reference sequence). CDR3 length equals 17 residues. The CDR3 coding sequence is TGTGCCAGTAGTACTACAGGGGAACTCACTGGGGCCAACGTCCTGACTTTC. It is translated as CASSTTGELTGANVLTF.

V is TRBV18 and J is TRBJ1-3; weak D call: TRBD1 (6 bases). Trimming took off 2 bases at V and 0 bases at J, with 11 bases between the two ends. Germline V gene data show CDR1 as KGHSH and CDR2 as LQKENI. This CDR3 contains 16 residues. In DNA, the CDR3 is TGTGCCAGCTCACCATCCGGGACATACTCTGGAAACACCATATATTTT. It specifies CASSPSGTYSGNTIYF. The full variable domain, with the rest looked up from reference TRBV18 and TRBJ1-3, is NAGVMQNPRHLVRRRGQEARLRCSPMKGHSHVYWYRQLPEEGLKFMVYLQKENIIDESGMPKERFSAEFPKEGPSILRIQQVVRGDSAAYFCASSPSGTYSGNTIYFGEGSWLTVV.

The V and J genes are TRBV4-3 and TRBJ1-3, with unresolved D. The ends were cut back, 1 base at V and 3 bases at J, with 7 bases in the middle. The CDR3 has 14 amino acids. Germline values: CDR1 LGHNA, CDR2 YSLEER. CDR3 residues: CASSQVRIGNTIYF. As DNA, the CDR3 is TGCGCCAGCAGCCAAGTCCGAATTGGAAACACCATATATTTT.

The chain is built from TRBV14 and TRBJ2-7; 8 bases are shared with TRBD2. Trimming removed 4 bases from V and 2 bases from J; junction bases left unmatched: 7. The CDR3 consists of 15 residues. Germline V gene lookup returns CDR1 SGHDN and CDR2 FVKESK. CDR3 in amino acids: CASSPLLAAPYEQYF. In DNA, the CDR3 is TGTGCCAGCAGCCCTCTACTAGCGGCGCCCTACGAGCAGTACTTC. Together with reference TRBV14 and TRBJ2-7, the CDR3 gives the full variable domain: EAGVTQFPSHSVIEKGQTVTLRCDPISGHDNLYWYRRVMGKEIKFLLHFVKESKQDESGMPNNRFLAERTGGTYSTLKVQPAELEDSGVYFCASSPLLAAPYEQYFGPGTRLTVT.

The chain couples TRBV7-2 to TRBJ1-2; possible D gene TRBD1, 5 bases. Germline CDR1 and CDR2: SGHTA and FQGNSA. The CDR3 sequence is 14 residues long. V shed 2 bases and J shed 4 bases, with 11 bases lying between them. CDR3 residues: CASSLRGGAYGYTF. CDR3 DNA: TGTGCCAGCAGCTTAAGGGGAGGAGCCTATGGCTACACCTTC.

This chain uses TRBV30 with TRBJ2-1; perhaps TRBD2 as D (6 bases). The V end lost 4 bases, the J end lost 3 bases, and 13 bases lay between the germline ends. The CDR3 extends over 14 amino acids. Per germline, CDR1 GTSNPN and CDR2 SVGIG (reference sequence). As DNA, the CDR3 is TGTGCCTGGAAGCGGGTCGGGAGCTACAATGAGCAGTTCTTC. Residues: CAWKRVGSYNEQFF.

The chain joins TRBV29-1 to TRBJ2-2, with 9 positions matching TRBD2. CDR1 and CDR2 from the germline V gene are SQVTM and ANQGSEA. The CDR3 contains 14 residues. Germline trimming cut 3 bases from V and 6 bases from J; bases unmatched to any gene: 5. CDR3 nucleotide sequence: TGCAGCGTTGATTTAGCGGGAGTGGCCGGGGAGCTGTTTTTT. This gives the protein CSVDLAGVAGELFF.

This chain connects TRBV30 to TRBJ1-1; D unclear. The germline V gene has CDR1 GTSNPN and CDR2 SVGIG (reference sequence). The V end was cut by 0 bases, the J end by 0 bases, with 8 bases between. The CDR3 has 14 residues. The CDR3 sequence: CAWSVPGLNTEAFF. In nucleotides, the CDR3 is TGTGCCTGGAGTGTACCTGGGTTGAACACTGAAGCTTTCTTT.

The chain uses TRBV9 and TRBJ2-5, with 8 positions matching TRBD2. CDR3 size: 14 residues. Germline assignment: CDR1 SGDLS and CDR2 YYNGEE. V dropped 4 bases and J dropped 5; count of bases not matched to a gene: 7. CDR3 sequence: CASSRAGGGETQYF. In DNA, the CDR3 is TGTGCCAGCAGCAGGGCGGGAGGCGGGGAGACCCAGTACTTC.

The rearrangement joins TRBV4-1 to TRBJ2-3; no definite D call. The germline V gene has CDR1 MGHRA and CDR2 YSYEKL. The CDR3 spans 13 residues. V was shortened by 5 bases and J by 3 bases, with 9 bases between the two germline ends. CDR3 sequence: CASSDVDTDTQYF. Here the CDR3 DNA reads TGCGCCAGCAGCGACGTCGATACAGATACGCAGTATTTT.

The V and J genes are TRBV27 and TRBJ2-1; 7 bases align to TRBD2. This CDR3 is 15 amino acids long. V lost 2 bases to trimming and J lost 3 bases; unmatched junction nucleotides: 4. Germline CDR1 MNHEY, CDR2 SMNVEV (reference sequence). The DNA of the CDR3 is TGTGCCAGCAGTTTAGCTAGCGGTTACTACAATGAGCAGTTCTTC. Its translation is CASSLASGYYNEQFF.

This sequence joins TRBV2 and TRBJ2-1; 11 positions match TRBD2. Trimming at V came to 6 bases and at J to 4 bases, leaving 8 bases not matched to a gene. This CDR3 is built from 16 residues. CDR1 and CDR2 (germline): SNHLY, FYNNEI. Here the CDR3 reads CASRWGTSGLYNEQFF. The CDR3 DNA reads TGTGCCAGCAGGTGGGGGACTAGCGGACTGTACAATGAGCAGTTCTTC.

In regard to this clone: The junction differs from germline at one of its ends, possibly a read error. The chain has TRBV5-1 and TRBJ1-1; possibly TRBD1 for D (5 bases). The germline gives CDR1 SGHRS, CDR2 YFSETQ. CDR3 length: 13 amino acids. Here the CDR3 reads CASSWDWGTEAFF. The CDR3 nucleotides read TGCGCCAGTAGCTGGGACTGGGGCACTGAAGCTTTCTTT.

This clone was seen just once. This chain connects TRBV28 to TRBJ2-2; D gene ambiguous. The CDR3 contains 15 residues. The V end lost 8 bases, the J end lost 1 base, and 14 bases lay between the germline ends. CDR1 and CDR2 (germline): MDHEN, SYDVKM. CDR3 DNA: TGTGCCAGCTCCAAACTGGATTGGAACACCGGGGAGCTGTTTTTT. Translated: CASSKLDWNTGELFF.

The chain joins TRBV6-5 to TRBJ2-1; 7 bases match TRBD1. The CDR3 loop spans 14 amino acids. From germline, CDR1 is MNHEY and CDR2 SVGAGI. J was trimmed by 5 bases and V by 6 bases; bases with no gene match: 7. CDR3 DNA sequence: TGTGCCAGCAGAGCCGGGACAGAAAACAATGAGCAGTTCTTC. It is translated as CASRAGTENNEQFF.

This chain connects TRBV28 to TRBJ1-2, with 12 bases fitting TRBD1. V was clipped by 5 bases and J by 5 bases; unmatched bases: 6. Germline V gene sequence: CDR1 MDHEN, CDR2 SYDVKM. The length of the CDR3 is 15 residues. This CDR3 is CASSLPGQGAYGYTF. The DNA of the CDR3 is TGTGCCAGCAGTCTTCCGGGACAGGGGGCATATGGCTACACCTTC.

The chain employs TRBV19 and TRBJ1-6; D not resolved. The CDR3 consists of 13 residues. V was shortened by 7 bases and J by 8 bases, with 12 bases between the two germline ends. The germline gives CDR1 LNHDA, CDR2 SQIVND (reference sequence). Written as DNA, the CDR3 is TGTGCCAGTAAAGACGACCCCGATTCACCCCTCCACTTT. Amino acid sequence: CASKDDPDSPLHF.

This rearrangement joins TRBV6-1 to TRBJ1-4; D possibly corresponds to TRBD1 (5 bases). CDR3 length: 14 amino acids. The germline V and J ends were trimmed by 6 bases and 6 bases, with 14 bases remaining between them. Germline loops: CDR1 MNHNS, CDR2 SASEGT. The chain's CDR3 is CASSRDESDEKLFF. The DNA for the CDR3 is TGTGCCAGCAGCCGGGACGAGTCTGATGAAAAACTGTTTTTT.

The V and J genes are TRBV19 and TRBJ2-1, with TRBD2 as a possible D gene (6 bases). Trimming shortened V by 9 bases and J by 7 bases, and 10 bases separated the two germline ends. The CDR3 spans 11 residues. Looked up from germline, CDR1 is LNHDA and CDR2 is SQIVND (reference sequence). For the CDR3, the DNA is TGTGCCAGCAGGAGGGAGAATGAGCAGTTCTTC. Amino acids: CASRRENEQFF.

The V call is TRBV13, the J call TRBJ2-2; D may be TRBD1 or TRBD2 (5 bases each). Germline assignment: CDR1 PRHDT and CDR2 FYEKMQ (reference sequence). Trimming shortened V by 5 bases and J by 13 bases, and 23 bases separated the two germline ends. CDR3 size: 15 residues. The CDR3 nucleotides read TGTGCCAGCAGCCTACGGTTGAGAGGGGTCAGCGGGCTGTTTTTT. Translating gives CASSLRLRGVSGLFF. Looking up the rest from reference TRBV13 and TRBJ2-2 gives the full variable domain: AAGVIQSPRHLIKEKRETATLKCYPIPRHDTVYWYQQGPGQDPQFLISFYEKMQSDKGSIPDRFSAQQFSDYHSELNMSSLELGDSALYFCASSLRLRGVSGLFFGEGSRLTVL.

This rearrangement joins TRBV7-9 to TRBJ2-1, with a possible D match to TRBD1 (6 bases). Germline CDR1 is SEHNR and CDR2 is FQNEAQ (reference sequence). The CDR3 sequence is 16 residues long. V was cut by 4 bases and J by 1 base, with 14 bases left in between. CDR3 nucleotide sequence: TGTGCCAGCAGCTCCAGGGGAGAGCCTTCCTACAATGAGCAGTTCTTC. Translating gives CASSSRGEPSYNEQFF.

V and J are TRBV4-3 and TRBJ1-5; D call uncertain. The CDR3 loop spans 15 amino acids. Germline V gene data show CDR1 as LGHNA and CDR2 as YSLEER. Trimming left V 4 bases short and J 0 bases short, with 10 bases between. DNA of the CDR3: TGCGCCAGCAGCCCCTGGGTAGATAGCAATCAGCCCCAGCATTTT. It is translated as CASSPWVDSNQPQHF.

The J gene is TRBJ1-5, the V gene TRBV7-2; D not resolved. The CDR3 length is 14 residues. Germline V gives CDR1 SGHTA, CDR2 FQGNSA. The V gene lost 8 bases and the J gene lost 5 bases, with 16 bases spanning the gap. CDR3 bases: TGTGCCAGCTGCACCCGGGCCTTCGATCAGCCCCAGCATTTT. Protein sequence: CASCTRAFDQPQHF.

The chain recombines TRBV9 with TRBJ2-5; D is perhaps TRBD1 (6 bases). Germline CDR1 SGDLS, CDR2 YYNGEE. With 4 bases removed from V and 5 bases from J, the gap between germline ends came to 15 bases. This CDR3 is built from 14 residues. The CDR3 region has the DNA TGTGCCAGCAGCCCACCGACGAGGGGGGAGACCCAGTACTTC. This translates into CASSPPTRGETQYF.

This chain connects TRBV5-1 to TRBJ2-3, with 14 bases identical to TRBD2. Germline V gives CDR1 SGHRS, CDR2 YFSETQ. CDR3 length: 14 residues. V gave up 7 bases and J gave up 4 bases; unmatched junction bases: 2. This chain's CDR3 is CASGTSGGADTQYF. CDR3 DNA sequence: TGCGCCAGCGGGACTAGCGGGGGCGCAGATACGCAGTATTTT.